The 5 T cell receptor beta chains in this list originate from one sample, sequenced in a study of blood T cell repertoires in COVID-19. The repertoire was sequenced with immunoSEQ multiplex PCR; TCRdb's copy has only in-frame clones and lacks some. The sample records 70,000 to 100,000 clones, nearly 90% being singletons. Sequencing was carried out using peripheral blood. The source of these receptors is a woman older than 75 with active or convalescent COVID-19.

The CDR3 region has the DNA TGTGCCAGCAGTGAACGTCCGGGGACAGGGAGTAGCGGAACAAACATTCAGTACTTC. As protein: CASSERPGTGSSGTNIQYF. The chain uses TRBV6-1 and TRBJ2-4; 9 nucleotides align to TRBD1. Per the germline V gene, CDR1 is MNHNS and CDR2 is SASEGT. Trimming took 2 bases from V and 6 from J; bases not matched to a gene: 17. There are 19 residues in the CDR3.

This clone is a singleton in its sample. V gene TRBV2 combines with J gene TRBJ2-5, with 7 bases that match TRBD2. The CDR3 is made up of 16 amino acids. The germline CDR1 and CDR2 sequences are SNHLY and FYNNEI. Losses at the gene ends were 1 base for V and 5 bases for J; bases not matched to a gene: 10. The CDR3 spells CASSEGRGGRVETQYF. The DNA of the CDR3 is TGTGCCAGCAGTGAAGGTCGGGGCGGGAGAGTTGAGACCCAGTACTTC.

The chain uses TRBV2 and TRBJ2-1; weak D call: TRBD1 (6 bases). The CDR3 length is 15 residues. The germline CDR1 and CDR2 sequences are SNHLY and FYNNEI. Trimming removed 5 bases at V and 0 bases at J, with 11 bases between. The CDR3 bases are TGTGCCAGCAGTAGAACAGGGAGCTCCTACAATGAGCAGTTCTTC. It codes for CASSRTGSSYNEQFF.

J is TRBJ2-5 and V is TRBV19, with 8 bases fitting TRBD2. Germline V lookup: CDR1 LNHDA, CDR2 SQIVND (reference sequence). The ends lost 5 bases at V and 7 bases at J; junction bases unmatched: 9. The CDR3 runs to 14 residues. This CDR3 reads CASSPTTSVMTQYF. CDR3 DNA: TGTGCCAGTAGTCCAACGACTAGCGTGATGACCCAGTACTTC.

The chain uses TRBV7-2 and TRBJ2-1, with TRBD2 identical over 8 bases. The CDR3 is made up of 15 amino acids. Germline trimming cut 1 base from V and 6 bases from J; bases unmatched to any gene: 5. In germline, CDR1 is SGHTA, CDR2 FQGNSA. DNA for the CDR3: TGTGCCAGCAGCTTAGTGGCTAGCGGGTTCAATGAGCAGTTCTTC. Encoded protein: CASSLVASGFNEQFF.